The text below deals with one T cell receptor beta chain. Germline CDR1 and CDR2: DFQATT and SNEGSKA (reference sequence). The length of the CDR3 is 16 residues. The junction had 13 bases not matched to a gene; V was cut back by 4 bases and J by 4 bases. The sample belongs to a study of blood T cells in healthy people across ages. Next came a second PCR, run for about 6 to 12 cycles, which used a sample-barcoded 5' primer along with a J-beta primer mix. MiXCR, applied by TCRdb to the 5' RACE reads, yields one record per CDR3 protein. The sample lists 800,000 to 900,000 distinct CDR3 sequences, less than 80% occurring once. Each sample had at least 6.5 million PBMCs isolated.

The sequence came from a man younger than 45 in good health. The sample comprised blood. The chain joins TRBV20-1 to TRBJ2-1; 7 nucleotides agree with TRBD2. The CDR3 DNA reads as TGCAGTGCTACGAAGCCGGGAGCGGGGTATTACAATGAGCAGTTCTTC. This translates into CSATKPGAGYYNEQFF.